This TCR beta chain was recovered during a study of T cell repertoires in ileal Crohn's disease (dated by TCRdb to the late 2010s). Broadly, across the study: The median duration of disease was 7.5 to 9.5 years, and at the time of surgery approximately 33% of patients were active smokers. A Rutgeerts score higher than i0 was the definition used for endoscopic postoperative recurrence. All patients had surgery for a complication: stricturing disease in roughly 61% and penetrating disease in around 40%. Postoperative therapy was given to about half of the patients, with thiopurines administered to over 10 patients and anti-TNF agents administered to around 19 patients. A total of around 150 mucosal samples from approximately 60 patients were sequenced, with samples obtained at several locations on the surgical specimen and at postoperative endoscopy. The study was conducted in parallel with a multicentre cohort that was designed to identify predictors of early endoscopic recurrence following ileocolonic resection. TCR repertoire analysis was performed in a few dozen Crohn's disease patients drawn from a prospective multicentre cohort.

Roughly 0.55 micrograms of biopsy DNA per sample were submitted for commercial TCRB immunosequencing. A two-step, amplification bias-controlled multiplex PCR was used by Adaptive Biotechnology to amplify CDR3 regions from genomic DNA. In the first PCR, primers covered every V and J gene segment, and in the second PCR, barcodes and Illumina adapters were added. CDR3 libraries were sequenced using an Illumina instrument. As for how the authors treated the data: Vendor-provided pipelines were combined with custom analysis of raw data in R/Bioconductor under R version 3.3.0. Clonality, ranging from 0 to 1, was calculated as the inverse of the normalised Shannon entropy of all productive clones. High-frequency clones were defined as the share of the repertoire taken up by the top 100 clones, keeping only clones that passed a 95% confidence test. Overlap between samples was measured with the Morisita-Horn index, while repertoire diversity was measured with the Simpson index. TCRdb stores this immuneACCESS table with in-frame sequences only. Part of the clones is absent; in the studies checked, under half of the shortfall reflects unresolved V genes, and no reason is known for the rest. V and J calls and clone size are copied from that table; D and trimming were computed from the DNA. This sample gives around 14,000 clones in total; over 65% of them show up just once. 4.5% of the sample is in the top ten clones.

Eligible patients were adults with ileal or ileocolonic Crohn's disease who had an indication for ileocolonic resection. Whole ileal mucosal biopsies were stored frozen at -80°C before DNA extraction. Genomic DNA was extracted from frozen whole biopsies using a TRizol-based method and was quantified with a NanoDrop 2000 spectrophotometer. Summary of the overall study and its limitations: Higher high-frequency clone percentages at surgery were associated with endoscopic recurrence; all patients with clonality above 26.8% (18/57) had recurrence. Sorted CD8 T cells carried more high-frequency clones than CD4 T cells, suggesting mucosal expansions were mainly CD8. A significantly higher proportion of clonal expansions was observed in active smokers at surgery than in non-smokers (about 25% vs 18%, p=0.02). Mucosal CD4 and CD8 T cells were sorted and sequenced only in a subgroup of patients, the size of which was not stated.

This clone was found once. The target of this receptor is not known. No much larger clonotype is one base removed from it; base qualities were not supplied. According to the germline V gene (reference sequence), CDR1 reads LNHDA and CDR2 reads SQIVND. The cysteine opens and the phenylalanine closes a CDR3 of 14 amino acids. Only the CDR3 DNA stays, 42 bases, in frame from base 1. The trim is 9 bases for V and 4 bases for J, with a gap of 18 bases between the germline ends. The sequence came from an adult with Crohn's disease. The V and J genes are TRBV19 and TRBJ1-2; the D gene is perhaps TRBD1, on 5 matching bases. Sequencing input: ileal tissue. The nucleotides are TGTGCCAGCCGGAGGGACGGCGGGGGCTATGGCTACACCTTC. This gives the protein CASRRDGGGYGYTF. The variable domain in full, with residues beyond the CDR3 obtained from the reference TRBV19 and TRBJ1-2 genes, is DGGITQSPKYLFRKEGQNVTLSCEQNLNHDAMYWYRQDPGQGLRLIYYSQIVNDFQKGDIAEGYSVSREKKESFPLTVTSAQKNPTAFYLCASRRDGGGYGYTFGSGTRLTVV.